The clone carrying this TCR beta chain was observed a few times. The antigen is not known. Via MiXCR, TCRdb re-called the 5' RACE reads, giving one row per CDR3 protein. The sample has a few hundred thousand distinct CDR3 sequences, around 15% seen once; the top ten hold 20% to 25%. This sample is drawn from a study of T-cell memory formation after mild COVID-19. About the research overall: The study found TCR clusters largely donor specific.

The CDR3 sequence is 15 residues long. V trimming: 1 base; J trimming: 7 bases; junction bases outside the gene matches: 4. Germline lookup yields CDR1 LGHNA and CDR2 YSLEER. The study's findings and limits: Some SARS-CoV-2-responding clones were already detected in memory before infection. Balance between CD4 and CD8 was seen in clones contracting day 15 to 85, and a CD4+ lean was seen in later expanders. Among CD4+ contracting clones, most were CM and EM, and CD8+ ones EMRA.

Sequencing input: PBMCs or a T cell subset sorted from them (not recorded which). This rearrangement joins TRBV4-3 to TRBJ2-1, with TRBD1 identical over 10 bases. The receptor was derived from a man between 18 and 29 years old who had mild COVID-19 (a few samples of this study predate the infection). Cell type and time point are not known. The DNA of the CDR3 is TGCGCCAGCAGCCAAGTGGACAGGGGGAGAAATGAGCAGTTCTTC. Its protein product is CASSQVDRGRNEQFF.